This is a list of T cell receptor beta chains from one sample in a study of blood T cell repertoires in COVID-19. The table came from immunoSEQ multiplex PCR; TCRdb's copy has only in-frame clones and leaves some out. Counted here are over 250,000 clones, roughly 86% occurring once; the ten biggest clones make up roughly 9.8%. Specimen: peripheral blood. Receptor source: a man between 35 and 55 years old who had recovered from COVID-19. CDR3s include the opening cysteine and the closing phenylalanine or tryptophan. The order of the fields is J gene, V gene, clone size, D gene, CDR3 protein, CDR3 DNA. The D gene is left open where the match is weak. Clone size appears in some rows only: once, few, many, or a class for an expanded clone.

TRBJ2-7 TRBV7-9 - - CASSLVGGTDSREQYF TGTGCCAGCAGCTTAGTGGGCGGGACAGACTCTCGCGAGCAGTACTTC
TRBJ1-5 TRBV27 - - CASSLLPGTGNQPQHF TGTGCCAGCAGTCTTCTCCCAGGTACGGGCAATCAGCCCCAGCATTTT
TRBJ2-6 TRBV7-9 - - CASREALGTSGANVLTF TGTGCCAGCAGGGAGGCGCTGGGTACTTCTGGGGCCAACGTCCTGACTTTC
TRBJ2-3 TRBV9 - TRBD2 CASSVGSGSTDTQYF TGTGCCAGCAGCGTAGGTAGCGGGAGCACAGATACGCAGTATTTT
TRBJ2-6 TRBV14 few - CASSQYGANVLTF TGTGCCAGCAGCCAATATGGGGCCAACGTCCTGACTTTC
TRBJ2-7 TRBV9 - - CASSVGPRVGGLDEQYF TGTGCCAGCAGCGTAGGCCCCCGGGTGGGGGGGCTGGACGAGCAGTACTTC
TRBJ2-3 TRBV9 - - CASSVGFVGDTQYF TGTGCCAGCAGCGTAGGTTTCGTCGGGGATACGCAGTATTTT
TRBJ1-3 TRBV29-1 - - CSVQSGNTIYF TGCAGCGTCCAATCTGGAAACACCATATATTTT
TRBJ2-3 TRBV5-8 - - CASSLVGFPGENTQYF TGTGCCAGCAGCTTGGTTGGTTTCCCGGGAGAAAATACGCAGTATTTT
TRBJ1-3 TRBV10-3 - - CAILAGNSGNTIYF TGTGCCATCCTGGCGGGTAACTCTGGAAACACCATATATTTT
TRBJ2-1 TRBV6-5 - TRBD2 CASRLAGAHYNEQFF TGTGCCAGCAGGCTAGCGGGGGCACACTACAATGAGCAGTTCTTC
TRBJ1-2 TRBV5-1 - TRBD1 CASSFRQGAGYTF TGCGCCAGCAGCTTTCGACAGGGCGCCGGCTACACCTTC
TRBJ2-2 TRBV6-6 - TRBD2 CASSPLGLGGGLGGELFF TGTGCCAGCAGTCCTCTGGGACTAGGCGGGGGGTTGGGCGGGGAGCTGTTTTTT
TRBJ2-3 TRBV6-6 - TRBD1 CASSYASRGQTDTQYF TGTGCCAGCAGTTACGCCTCCAGGGGGCAAACAGATACGCAGTATTTT
TRBJ1-5 TRBV2 - - CASSEDRQVNQPQHF TGTGCCAGCAGTGAAGATCGGCAGGTTAATCAGCCCCAGCATTTT
TRBJ1-1 TRBV19 - - CASSIGSGATEAFF TGTGCCAGTAGTATCGGTTCAGGGGCCACTGAAGCTTTCTTT
TRBJ2-7 TRBV19 - TRBD2 CASSIVASGADEQYF TGTGCCAGTAGTATAGTGGCTAGCGGCGCGGACGAGCAGTACTTC
TRBJ1-2 TRBV25-1 - - CASMGQGLIGYTF TGTGCCAGCATGGGGCAGGGGTTGATCGGCTACACCTTC
TRBJ1-6 TRBV7-2 - - CASSYDRRNSPLHF TGTGCCAGCAGCTACGACAGACGAAATTCACCCCTCCACTTT
TRBJ2-7 TRBV5-6 - - CASSLVSGDYEQYF TGTGCCAGCAGCTTGGTCTCCGGGGACTACGAGCAGTACTTC
TRBJ2-1 TRBV9 - - CASSVEIRLVEGEQFF TGTGCCAGCAGCGTAGAAATTAGGCTAGTCGAGGGTGAGCAGTTCTTC
TRBJ2-7 TRBV30 few - CAWSVGAGLRTYEQYF TGTGCCTGGAGTGTCGGAGCCGGCCTTAGAACCTACGAGCAGTACTTC
TRBJ2-7 TRBV19 - TRBD2 CASTPGAGVSYEQYF TGTGCCAGTACCCCCGGGGCGGGGGTCTCCTACGAGCAGTACTTC
TRBJ2-7 TRBV9 - TRBD2 CASTPASGDLVNEQYF TGTGCCAGCACCCCTGCTAGCGGGGACTTAGTTAACGAGCAGTACTTC
TRBJ1-1 TRBV2 - - CASRRELNTEAFF TGTGCCAGCAGGCGGGAGCTGAACACTGAAGCTTTCTTT
TRBJ2-3 TRBV19 - TRBD1 CASSLPRDRGGDTQYF TGTGCCAGTAGTCTCCCTCGGGACAGGGGAGGGGATACGCAGTATTTT